The T cell receptor (beta chain) described here comes from a study of post-analysis software for immune sequencing data. About the research overall: Multiple sclerosis in the patients followed relapsing-remitting, secondary progressive and progressive-relapsing courses.

Carried by the TCR beta cDNA libraries were unique molecular identifiers. TCRdb itself ran the PCR reads through MiXCR, one entry per CDR3 protein. The sample lists roughly 800,000 distinct CDR3 sequences, 30% occurring once. This clonotype appeared a few times. This sequence was found in a girl under 18 with multiple sclerosis. Material: blood.

Here the CDR3 reads CASSRPTSGRETQYF. The CDR3, as DNA: TGCGCCAGCAGCCGCCCTACTAGCGGGCGGGAGACCCAGTACTTC. The chain recombines TRBV4-1 with TRBJ2-5, with 9 bases matching TRBD2. V gave up 4 bases and J gave up 5 bases; unmatched junction bases: 8. Germline V lookup: CDR1 MGHRA, CDR2 YSYEKL. The CDR3 sequence is 15 residues long.